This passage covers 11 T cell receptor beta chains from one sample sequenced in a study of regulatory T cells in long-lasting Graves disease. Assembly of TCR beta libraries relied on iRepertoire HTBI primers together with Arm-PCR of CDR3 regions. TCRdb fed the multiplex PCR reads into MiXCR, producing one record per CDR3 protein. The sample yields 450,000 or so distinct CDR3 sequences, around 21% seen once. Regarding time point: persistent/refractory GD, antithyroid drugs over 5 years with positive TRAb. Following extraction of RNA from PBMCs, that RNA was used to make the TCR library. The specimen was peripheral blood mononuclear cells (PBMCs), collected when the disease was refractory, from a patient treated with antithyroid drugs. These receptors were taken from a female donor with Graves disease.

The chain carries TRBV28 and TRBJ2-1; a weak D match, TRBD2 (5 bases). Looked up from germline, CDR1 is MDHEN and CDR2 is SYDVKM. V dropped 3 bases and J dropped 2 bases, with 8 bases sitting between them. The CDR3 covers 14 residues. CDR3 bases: TGTGCCAGCAGTTTTCTACTAGCCTACAATGAGCAGTTCTTC. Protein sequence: CASSFLLAYNEQFF.

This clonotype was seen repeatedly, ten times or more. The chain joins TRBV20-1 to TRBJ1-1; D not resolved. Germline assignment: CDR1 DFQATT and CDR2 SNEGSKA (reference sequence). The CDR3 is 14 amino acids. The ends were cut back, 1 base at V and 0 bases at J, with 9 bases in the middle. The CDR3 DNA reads TGCAGTGCTAGAGCCCCGCTTCTGAACACTGAAGCTTTCTTT. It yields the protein CSARAPLLNTEAFF.

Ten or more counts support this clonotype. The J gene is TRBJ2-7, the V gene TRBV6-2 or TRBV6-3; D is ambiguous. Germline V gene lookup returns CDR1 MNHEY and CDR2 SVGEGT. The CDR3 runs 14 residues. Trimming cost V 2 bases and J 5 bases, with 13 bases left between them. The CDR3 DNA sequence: TGTGCCAGCAGTTACCCTAACTCTCCGGACGAGCAGTACTTC. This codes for CASSYPNSPDEQYF.

The CDR3 DNA is TGTGCCAGCAGGTACGGACAGCACTATGGCTACACCTTC. This encodes CASRYGQHYGYTF. The chain links TRBV5-6 to TRBJ1-2; D is possibly TRBD1 (6 bases). Trimming stripped 5 bases from V and 3 bases from J, with 11 bases between. Germline V CDR1 and CDR2: SGHDT, YYEEEE. This CDR3 has 13 amino acids.

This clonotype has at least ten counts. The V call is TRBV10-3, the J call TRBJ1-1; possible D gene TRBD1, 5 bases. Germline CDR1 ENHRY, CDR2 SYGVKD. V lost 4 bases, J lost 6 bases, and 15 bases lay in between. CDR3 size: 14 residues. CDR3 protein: CAISAGFLMAEAFF. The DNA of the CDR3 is TGTGCCATCAGTGCAGGGTTCCTCATGGCTGAAGCTTTCTTT.

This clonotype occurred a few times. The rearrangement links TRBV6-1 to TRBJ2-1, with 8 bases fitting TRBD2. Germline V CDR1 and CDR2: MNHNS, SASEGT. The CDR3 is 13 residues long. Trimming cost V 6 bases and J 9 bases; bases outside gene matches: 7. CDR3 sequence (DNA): TGTGCCAGCAGGCCCGGACTAGCTATTGAGCAGTTCTTC. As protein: CASRPGLAIEQFF.

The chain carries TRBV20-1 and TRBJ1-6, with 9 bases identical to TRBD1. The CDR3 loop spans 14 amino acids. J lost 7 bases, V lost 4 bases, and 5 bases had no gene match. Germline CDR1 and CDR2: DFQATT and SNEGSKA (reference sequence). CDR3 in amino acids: CSANGQGWNSPLHF. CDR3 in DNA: TGCAGTGCTAACGGACAGGGGTGGAATTCACCCCTCCACTTT.

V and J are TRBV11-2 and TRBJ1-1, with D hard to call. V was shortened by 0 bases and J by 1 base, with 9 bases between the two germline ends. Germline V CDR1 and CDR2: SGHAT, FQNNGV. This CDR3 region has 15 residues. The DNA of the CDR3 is TGTGCCAGCAGCTTAGATCGGGTATCGAACACTGAAGCTTTCTTT. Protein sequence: CASSLDRVSNTEAFF.

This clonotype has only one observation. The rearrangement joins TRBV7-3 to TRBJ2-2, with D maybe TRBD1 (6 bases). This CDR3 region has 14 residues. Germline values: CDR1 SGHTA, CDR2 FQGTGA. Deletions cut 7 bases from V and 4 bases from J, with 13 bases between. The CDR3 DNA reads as TGTGCCAGCACCCCCCAGGGGCGCACCGGGGAGCTGTTTTTT. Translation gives CASTPQGRTGELFF. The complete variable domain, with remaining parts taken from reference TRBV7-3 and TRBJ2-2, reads GAGVSQTPSNKVTEKGKYVELRCDPISGHTALYWYRQSLGQGPEFLIYFQGTGAADDSGLPNDRFFAVRPEGSVSTLKIQRTERGDSAVYLCASTPQGRTGELFFGEGSRLTVL.

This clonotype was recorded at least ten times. The chain's CDR3 is CASRDGPNTEAFF. The CDR3 nucleotides read TGTGCCAGTCGGGACGGCCCTAACACTGAAGCTTTCTTT. The chain recombines TRBV6-1 with TRBJ1-1; tentatively, D is TRBD1 (5 bases). The length of the CDR3 is 13 residues. CDR1 and CDR2 from the germline V gene are MNHNS and SASEGT. The ends were cut back, 9 bases at V and 2 bases at J, with 13 bases in the middle.

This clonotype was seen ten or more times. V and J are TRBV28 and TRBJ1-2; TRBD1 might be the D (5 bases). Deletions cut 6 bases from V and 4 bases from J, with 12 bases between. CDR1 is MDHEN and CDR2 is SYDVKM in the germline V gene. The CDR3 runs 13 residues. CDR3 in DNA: TGTGCCAGCAGCCCGAGGGGACCCTATGGCTACACCTTC. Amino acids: CASSPRGPYGYTF.